This TCR beta chain was retrieved from a study of neurological immune-mediated disorders. With V trimmed by 4 bases and J by 0 bases, 5 bases remained unmatched. Germline lookup yields CDR1 SGHDN and CDR2 FVKESK. The CDR3 loop spans 16 amino acids. Each CDR3 protein gets one entry after TCRdb re-called the 5' RACE reads with MiXCR. The sample has tens of thousands of distinct CDR3 sequences, about 10% seen once. Documented time point: longitudinal time-point 1 (baseline). The J gene is TRBJ2-1, the V gene TRBV14, with TRBD2 matching 8 bases. This TCR was recovered from a male donor with HTLV-1-associated myelopathy (HAM/TSP). The source material was PBMCs. The CDR3 bases are TGTGCCAGCAGCCTGAAGCGGGGGCCCTCCTACAATGAGCAGTTCTTC. Its translation is CASSLKRGPSYNEQFF.